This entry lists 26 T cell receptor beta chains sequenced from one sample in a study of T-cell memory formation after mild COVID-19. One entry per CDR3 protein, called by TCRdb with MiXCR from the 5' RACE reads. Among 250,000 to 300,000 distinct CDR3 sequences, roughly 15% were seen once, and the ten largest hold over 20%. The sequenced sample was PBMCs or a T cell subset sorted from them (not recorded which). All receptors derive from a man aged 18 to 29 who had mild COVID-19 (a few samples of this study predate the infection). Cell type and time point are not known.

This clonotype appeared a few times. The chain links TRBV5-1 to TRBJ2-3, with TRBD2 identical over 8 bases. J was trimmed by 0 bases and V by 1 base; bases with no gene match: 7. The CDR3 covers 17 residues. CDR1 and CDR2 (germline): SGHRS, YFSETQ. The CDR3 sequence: CASSLLLAGTSTDTQYF. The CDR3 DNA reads TGCGCCAGCAGCTTGCTGCTAGCGGGCACGAGCACAGATACGCAGTATTTT.

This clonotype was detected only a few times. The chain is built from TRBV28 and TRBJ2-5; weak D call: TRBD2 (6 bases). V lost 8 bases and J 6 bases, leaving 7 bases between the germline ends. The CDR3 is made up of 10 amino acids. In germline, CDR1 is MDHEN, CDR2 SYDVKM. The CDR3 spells CASRGKTQYF. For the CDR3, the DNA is TGTGCCAGCCGGGGGAAGACCCAGTACTTC. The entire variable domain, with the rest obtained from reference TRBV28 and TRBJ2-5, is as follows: DVKVTQSSRYLVKRTGEKVFLECVQDMDHENMFWYRQDPGLGLRLIYFSYDVKMKEKGDIPEGYSVSREKKERFSLILESASTNQTSMYLCASRGKTQYFGPGTRLLVL.

Here the CDR3 reads CASSSGTGDDQPQHF. The CDR3 bases are TGCGCCAGCAGCTCCGGGACAGGGGACGATCAGCCCCAGCATTTT. The chain is built from TRBV5-1 and TRBJ1-5; 10 positions agree with TRBD1. V trimming: 3 bases; J trimming: 5 bases; junction bases outside the gene matches: 5. CDR3 length: 15 amino acids. The V gene's germline CDR1 is SGHRS and CDR2 YFSETQ. Using reference TRBV5-1 and TRBJ1-5 for the parts outside the CDR3, the full variable domain is KAGVTQTPRYLIKTRGQQVTLSCSPISGHRSVSWYQQTPGQGLQFLFEYFSETQRNKGNFPGRFSGRQFSNSRSEMNVSTLELGDSALYLCASSSGTGDDQPQHFGDGTRLSIL.

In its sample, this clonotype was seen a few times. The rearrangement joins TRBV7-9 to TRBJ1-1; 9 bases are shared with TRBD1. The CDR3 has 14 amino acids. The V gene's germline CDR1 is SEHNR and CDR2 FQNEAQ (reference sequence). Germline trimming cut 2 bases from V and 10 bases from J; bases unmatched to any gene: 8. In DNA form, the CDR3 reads TGTGCCAGCAGCTTAAACAGGGGGCTGGCGGTAGCTTTCTTT. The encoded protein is CASSLNRGLAVAFF.

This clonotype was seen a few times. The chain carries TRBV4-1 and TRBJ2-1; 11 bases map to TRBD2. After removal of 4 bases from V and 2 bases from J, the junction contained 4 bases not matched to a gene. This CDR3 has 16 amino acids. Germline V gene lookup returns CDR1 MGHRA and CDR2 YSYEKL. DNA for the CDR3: TGCGCCAGCAGCCTTCTAGCGGGGGGTACCTACAATGAGCAGTTCTTC. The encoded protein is CASSLLAGGTYNEQFF.

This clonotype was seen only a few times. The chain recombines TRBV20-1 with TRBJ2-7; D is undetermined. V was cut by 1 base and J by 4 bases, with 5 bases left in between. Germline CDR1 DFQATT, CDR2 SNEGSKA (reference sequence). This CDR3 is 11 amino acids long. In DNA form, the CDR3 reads TGCAGTGCTAGAGGAAAGTACGAGCAGTACTTC. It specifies CSARGKYEQYF.

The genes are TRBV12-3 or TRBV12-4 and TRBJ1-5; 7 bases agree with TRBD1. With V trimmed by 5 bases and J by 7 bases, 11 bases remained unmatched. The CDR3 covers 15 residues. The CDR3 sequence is CASSPGGAGGQPQHF. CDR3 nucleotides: TGTGCCAGCAGTCCTGGCGGGGCAGGGGGACAGCCCCAGCATTTT.

For the CDR3, the DNA is TGCGCCAGCAGCCCCGGGGCGGGGATGGGCACAGATACGCAGTATTTT. Residues: CASSPGAGMGTDTQYF. This chain connects TRBV5-1 to TRBJ2-3; D may be TRBD2 (6 bases). This CDR3 region has 16 residues. Trimming left V 4 bases short and J 1 base short, with 16 bases between. Per germline, CDR1 SGHRS and CDR2 YFSETQ.

The CDR3 reads CARSLGQGNLYEQYV. DNA for the CDR3: TGTGCCAGGTCTTTGGGACAGGGGAATTTATACGAGCAGTACGTC. The chain employs TRBV2 and TRBJ2-7; TRBD1 matches 10 bases. Germline V gene data show CDR1 as SNHLY and CDR2 as FYNNEI. The CDR3 consists of 15 residues. V was pared by 9 bases and J by 4 bases, with 12 bases of the junction left unmatched.

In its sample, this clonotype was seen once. This CDR3 is CASSLWDRVTEAFF. Written as DNA, the CDR3 is TGTGCCAGCAGCTTGTGGGACAGGGTGACTGAAGCTTTCTTT. The chain couples TRBV5-6 to TRBJ1-1, with 9 positions matching TRBD1. The germline V gene has CDR1 SGHDT and CDR2 YYEEEE. Trimming removed 1 base from V and 5 bases from J; junction bases left unmatched: 3. CDR3 length equals 14 residues.

The CDR3 spells CASSRQGGTDTQYF. Here the CDR3 DNA reads TGTGCCAGCAGCCGTCAGGGTGGGACAGATACGCAGTATTTT. This chain links TRBV3-1 with TRBJ2-3; D is possibly TRBD1 (5 bases). V dropped 4 bases and J dropped 3 bases, with 11 bases sitting between them. The length of the CDR3 is 14 residues. Germline V gene lookup returns CDR1 LGHDT and CDR2 YNNKEL (reference sequence).

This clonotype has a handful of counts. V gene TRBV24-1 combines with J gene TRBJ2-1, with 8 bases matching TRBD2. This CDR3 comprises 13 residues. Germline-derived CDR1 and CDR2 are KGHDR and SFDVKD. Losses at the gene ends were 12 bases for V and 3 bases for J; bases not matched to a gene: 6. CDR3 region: CAPRGGLYNEQFF. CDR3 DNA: TGTGCCCCCCGGGGGGGTCTCTACAATGAGCAGTTCTTC.

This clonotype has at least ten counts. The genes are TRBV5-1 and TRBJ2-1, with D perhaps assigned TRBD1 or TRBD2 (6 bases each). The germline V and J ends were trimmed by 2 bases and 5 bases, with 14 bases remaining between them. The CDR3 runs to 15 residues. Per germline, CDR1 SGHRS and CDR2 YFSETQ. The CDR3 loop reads CASSFGGRGNNEQFF. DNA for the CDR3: TGCGCCAGCAGCTTCGGGGGCAGGGGTAACAATGAGCAGTTCTTC.

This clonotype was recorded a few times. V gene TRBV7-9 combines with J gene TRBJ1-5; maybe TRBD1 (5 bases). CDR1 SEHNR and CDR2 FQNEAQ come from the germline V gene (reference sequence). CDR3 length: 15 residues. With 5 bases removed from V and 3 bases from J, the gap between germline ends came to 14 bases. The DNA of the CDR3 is TGTGCCAGCAGCCCTGGTGGGGGATACAATCAGCCCCAGCATTTT. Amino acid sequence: CASSPGGGYNQPQHF.

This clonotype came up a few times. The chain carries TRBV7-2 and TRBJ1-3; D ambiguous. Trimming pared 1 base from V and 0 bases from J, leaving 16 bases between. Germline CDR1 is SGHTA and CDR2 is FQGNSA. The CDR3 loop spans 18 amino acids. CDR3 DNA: TGTGCCAGCAGCTTAGTTCAGCGAGTCAGCCACTCTGGAAACACCATATATTTT. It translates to CASSLVQRVSHSGNTIYF.

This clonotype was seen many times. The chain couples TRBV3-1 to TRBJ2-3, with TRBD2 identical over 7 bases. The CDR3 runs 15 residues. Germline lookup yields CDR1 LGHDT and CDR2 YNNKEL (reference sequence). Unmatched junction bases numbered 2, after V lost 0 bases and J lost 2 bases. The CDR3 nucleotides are TGTGCCAGCAGCCAAGACGGGGGGTCCACAGATACGCAGTATTTT. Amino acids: CASSQDGGSTDTQYF.

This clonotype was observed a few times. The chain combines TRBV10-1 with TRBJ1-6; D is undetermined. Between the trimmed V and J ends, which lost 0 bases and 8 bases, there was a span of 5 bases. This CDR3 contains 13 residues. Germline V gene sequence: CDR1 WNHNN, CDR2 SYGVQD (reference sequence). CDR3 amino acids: CASSESGYSPLHF. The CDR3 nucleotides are TGCGCCAGCAGTGAGTCAGGGTATTCACCCCTCCACTTT.

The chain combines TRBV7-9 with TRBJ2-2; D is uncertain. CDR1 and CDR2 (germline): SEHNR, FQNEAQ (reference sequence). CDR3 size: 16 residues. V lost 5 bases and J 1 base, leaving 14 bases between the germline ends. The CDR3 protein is CASSLPPRRNTGELFF. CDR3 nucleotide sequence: TGTGCCAGCAGCCTCCCCCCGCGTAGGAACACCGGGGAGCTGTTTTTT.

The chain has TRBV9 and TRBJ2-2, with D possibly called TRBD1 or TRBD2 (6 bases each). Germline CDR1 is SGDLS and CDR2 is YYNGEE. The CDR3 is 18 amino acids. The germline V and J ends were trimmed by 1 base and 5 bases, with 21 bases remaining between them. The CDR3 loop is CASSVLAPGANGTGELFF. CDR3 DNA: TGTGCCAGCAGCGTACTCGCCCCGGGGGCTAACGGAACCGGGGAGCTGTTTTTT.

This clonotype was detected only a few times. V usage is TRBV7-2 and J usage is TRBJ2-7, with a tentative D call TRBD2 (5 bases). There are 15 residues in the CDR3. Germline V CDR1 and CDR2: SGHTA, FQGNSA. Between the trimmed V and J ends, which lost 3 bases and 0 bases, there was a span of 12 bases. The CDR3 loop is CASSFLAGSSYEQYV. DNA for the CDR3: TGTGCCAGCAGCTTCCTCGCGGGTAGCTCCTACGAGCAGTACGTC.

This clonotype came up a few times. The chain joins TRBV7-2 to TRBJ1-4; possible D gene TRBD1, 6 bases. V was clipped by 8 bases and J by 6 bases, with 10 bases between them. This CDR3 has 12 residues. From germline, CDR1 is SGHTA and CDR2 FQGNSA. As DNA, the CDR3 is TGTGCCAGCGGACAGTTCCATGAAAAACTGTTTTTT. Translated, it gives CASGQFHEKLFF. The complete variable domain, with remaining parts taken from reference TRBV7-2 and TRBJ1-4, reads GAGVSQSPSNKVTEKGKDVELRCDPISGHTALYWYRQSLGQGLEFLIYFQGNSAPDKSGLPSDRFSAERTGGSVSTLTIQRTQQEDSAVYLCASGQFHEKLFFGSGTQLSVL.

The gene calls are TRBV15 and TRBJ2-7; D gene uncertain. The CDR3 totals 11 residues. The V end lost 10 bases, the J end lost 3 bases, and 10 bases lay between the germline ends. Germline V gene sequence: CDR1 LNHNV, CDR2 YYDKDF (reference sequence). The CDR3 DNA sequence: TGTGCCAACGCCCCGGGCTACGAGCAGTACGTC. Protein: CANAPGYEQYV.

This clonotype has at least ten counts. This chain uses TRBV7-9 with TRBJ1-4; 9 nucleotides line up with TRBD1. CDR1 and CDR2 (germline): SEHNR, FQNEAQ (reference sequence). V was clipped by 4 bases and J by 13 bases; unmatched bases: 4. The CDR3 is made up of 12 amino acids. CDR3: CASSSGQGRLFF. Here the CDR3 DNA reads TGTGCCAGCAGCTCCGGACAGGGGAGACTGTTTTTT.

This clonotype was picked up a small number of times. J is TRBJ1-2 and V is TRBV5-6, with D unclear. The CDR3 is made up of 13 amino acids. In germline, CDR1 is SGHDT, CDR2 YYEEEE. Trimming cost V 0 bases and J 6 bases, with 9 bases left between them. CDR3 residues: CASSLAGFDGYTF. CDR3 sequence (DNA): TGTGCCAGCAGCTTGGCTGGGTTTGATGGCTACACCTTC.

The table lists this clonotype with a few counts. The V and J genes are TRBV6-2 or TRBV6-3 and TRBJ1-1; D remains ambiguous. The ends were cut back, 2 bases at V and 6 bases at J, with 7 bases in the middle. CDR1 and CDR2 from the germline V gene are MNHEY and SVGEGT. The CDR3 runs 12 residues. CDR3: CASSYPVPEAFF. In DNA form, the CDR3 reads TGTGCCAGCAGTTACCCAGTGCCTGAAGCTTTCTTT.

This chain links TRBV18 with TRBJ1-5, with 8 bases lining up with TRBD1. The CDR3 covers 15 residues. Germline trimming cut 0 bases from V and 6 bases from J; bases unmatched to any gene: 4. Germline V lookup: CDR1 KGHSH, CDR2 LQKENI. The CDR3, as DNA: TGTGCCAGCTCACCACCTACAGGGGGACGTCAGCCCCAGCATTTT. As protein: CASSPPTGGRQPQHF.